Listed here is a single T cell receptor beta chain. Its antigen remains undetermined. No much larger clonotype is one base removed from it; base qualities were not supplied. This sample includes further DNA sequences coding for the same CDR3. From each donor, a single peripheral blood sample of 100 to 150 mL on average was drawn into heparinised tubes. A BD FACSAria II was used to sort naive, central memory, regulatory and stem cell-like memory CD4+ T cells with a panel that included CD45RO, CCR7, CD25, CD127, CD95 and CD27. Every sorted population had a purity above 95%. PBMCs were isolated immediately by Lymphoprep density gradient centrifugation and stained directly without culture. So that batch effects would be minimized, each experiment stained and sorted samples in pairs, pairing one healthy donor with one patient. The High Capacity cDNA Reverse Transcription Kit was used to reverse transcribe all of the isolated RNA, meaning that expressed TCRB transcripts were what got sequenced. Naive, central memory and regulatory T cell samples underwent deep immunoSEQ sequencing, averaging about 3.57 million total reads per sample. Sorted cells were lysed in RLT buffer and RNA was extracted with DNase-treated RNeasy Micro or Mini kits, depending on cell number. To prevent cross-contamination, each cell subset was processed individually, whereas patient and healthy donor samples were processed jointly. TCRB sequences were amplified from cDNA with the immunoSEQ multiplex PCR, producing 87-bp fragments spanning the CDR3 region. Amplicons were sequenced on the Illumina HiSeq platform. The original methods were these. PCR bias was computationally corrected using synthetic template baselines, reads within Hamming distance 2 were collapsed, and singletons that could not be merged were discarded. Reads were aligned to IMGT to assign V, D and J genes, CDR3 length, and insertions or deletions at six rearrangement sites. Within each subset, clonotype counts were normalized to sorted cell number, and only after that were true diversity and Gini coefficients computed with the tcR R package. The overlap coefficient, calculated on TCRB nucleotide sequences, was used to quantify repertoire sharing. The table was pulled from immuneACCESS by TCRdb, which kept in-frame rearrangements only. Such tables lose some clones; where checked, under half of the loss comes from unresolved V genes, and the rest has no known cause. V and J calls and clone size are copied from that table; D and trimming were computed from the DNA. A total of almost 350,000 clones appear in this sample, 9.3% of them only once. Roughly 1% of the sample is in the top ten clones.

Spanning cysteine to phenylalanine, the CDR3 consists of 14 amino acids. The sequence is cut down to CDR3 DNA, 42 bases in frame from base 1. CDR1 SGHRS and CDR2 YFSETQ were looked up in the germline V gene. Cut back by 6 bases and 0 bases, the V and J ends lie 9 bases apart. The entry originates in a study of beta chain features in type 1 diabetes (dated by TCRdb to 2017 to 2018). At the level of the whole study: Mean age, gender distribution, total cell number and subset yield did not differ between patients and healthy donors. Naive and central memory subsets were obtained from all 30 or so donors, but regulatory and stem cell-like memory subsets were isolated from only 8 patients and roughly eight healthy donors. The study compared TCRB repertoires of sorted circulating CD4+ T cell subsets between recently diagnosed type 1 diabetes patients and matched healthy donors. A total of 100 million to 140 million sorted cells were examined across all samples, and the number of cells per subset was strongly correlated with RNA yield. Points the paper makes about the study in general: PCR might favor shorter templates, but patient and control samples were amplified and corrected together, so any skew would affect both groups equally. At VDJ recombination sites, type 1 diabetes patients had fewer insertions and more deleted nucleotides, which implies abnormalities in thymic rearrangement. Sequencing cDNA rather than genomic DNA could over-represent highly expressing activated cells, although activation and CD3 levels did not differ between groups. In all four CD4+ subsets, TCRB CDR3 length was moderately but significantly shorter in type 1 diabetes patients. Because the HLA sub-analyses included only small numbers of individuals, any influence of HLA type on TCRB rearrangement was left unresolved. Naive, central memory and regulatory TCRB repertoires appeared more similar among patients than among healthy donors.

In this chain, TRBV5-1 is recombined with TRBJ1-4; the D gene is not confidently resolved. The sequence was collected from a man between 25 and 39 years old with type 1 diabetes. Sequenced material: central memory CD4+ T cells from blood. CDR3 reads: CASKGGATNEKLFF. The bases read TGCGCCAGCAAAGGCGGGGCAACTAATGAAAAACTGTTTTTT.